The 8 T cell receptor beta chains presented below share a single source sample, sequenced in a study of T cell responses to AZD1222 COVID-19 vaccine. Here immunoSEQ multiplex PCR was the method, and the copy in TCRdb shows in-frame clones only, minus some. The top ten hold over 1.5% of the sample, which has 95,000 to 150,000 clones, almost 95% seen once. The source was peripheral blood, collected on day 0 of AZD1222 vaccination. These receptors all come from an adult in good health.

The chain is built from TRBV25-1 and TRBJ1-5; 8 bases fit TRBD1. Germline V gives CDR1 MGHDK, CDR2 SYGVNS. Trimming removed 3 bases from V and 7 bases from J; junction bases left unmatched: 8. The CDR3 spans 15 residues. The CDR3 sequence is CASSDGQGHGQPQHF. CDR3 coding DNA: TGTGCCAGCAGTGATGGACAGGGCCACGGCCAGCCCCAGCATTTT. Together with reference TRBV25-1 and TRBJ1-5, the CDR3 gives the full variable domain: EADIYQTPRYLVIGTGKKITLECSQTMGHDKMYWYQQDPGMELHLIHYSYGVNSTEKGDLSSESTVSRIRTEHFPLTLESARPSHTSQYLCASSDGQGHGQPQHFGDGTRLSIL.

The chain carries TRBV15 and TRBJ1-5; weak D call: TRBD1 (5 bases). Looked up from germline, CDR1 is LNHNV and CDR2 is YYDKDF (reference sequence). CDR3 length: 13 residues. V was shortened by 0 bases and J by 11 bases, with 11 bases between the two germline ends. The CDR3 is CATSRDVGEAQHF. CDR3 coding DNA: TGTGCCACCAGCAGAGATGTGGGGGAGGCCCAGCATTTT. Full variable domain (rest looked up from reference TRBV15 and TRBJ1-5): DAMVIQNPRYQVTQFGKPVTLSCSQTLNHNVMYWYQQKSSQAPKLLFHYYDKDFNNEADTPDNFQSRRPNTSFCFLDIRSPGLGDTAMYLCATSRDVGEAQHFGDGTRLSIL.

The chain couples TRBV2 to TRBJ1-2; 9 nucleotides match TRBD1. CDR3 length equals 16 residues. Germline V CDR1 and CDR2: SNHLY, FYNNEI. V shed 5 bases and J 8 bases; nucleotides not matched to a gene: 15. CDR3 protein: CASSPGQGRITQGYTF. The CDR3 DNA sequence: TGTGCCAGCAGTCCGGGACAGGGAAGGATTACTCAAGGCTACACCTTC.

This rearrangement joins TRBV18 to TRBJ2-2; D may be TRBD1 or TRBD2 (5 bases each). This CDR3 region has 18 residues. CDR1 KGHSH and CDR2 LQKENI come from the germline V gene. V was trimmed by 4 bases and J by 6 bases, leaving 24 bases between them. This CDR3 reads CASSLTSPGPSGAGELFF. CDR3 in DNA: TGTGCCAGCTCACTTACTTCTCCGGGACCGTCCGGCGCCGGGGAGCTGTTTTTT.

This chain uses TRBV3-1 (or the pseudogene TRBV3-2) with TRBJ2-3; the D gene is possibly TRBD2 (6 bases). The V gene lost 4 bases and the J gene lost 4 bases, with 9 bases spanning the gap. The germline gives CDR1 LGHDT, CDR2 YNNKEL (reference sequence). The CDR3 spans 13 residues. CDR3 loop: CASSLGLSDTQYF. The CDR3 DNA reads as TGTGCCAGCAGCCTTGGACTATCAGATACGCAGTATTTT.

J is TRBJ2-5 and V is TRBV5-1, with 7 positions matching TRBD2. The junction had 4 bases not matched to a gene; V was cut back by 5 bases and J by 0 bases. Per germline, CDR1 SGHRS and CDR2 YFSETQ. The CDR3 extends over 14 amino acids. This chain's CDR3 is CASRGGANQETQYF. The CDR3 coding sequence is TGCGCCAGCAGGGGAGGGGCCAACCAAGAGACCCAGTACTTC.

As concerns this clone: At one boundary the junction diverges from the germline segment, which might be a read error. V gene TRBV7-6 combines with J gene TRBJ2-7; D not resolved. The length of the CDR3 is 15 residues. The germline V gene encodes CDR1 SGHVS and CDR2 FNYEAQ. CDR3 DNA sequence: TGTGCCAGCAGCTTAGACAGCCGGCCCTCCTCCGAGCAGTACTTC. Protein sequence: CASSLDSRPSSEQYF. The full variable domain, with the rest looked up from reference TRBV7-6 and TRBJ2-7, is GAGVSQSPRYKVTKRGQDVALRCDPISGHVSLYWYRQALGQGPEFLTYFNYEAQQDKSGLPNDRFSAERPEGSISTLTIQRTEQRDSAMYRCASSLDSRPSSEQYFGPGTRLTVT.

V is TRBV7-9 and J is TRBJ1-1; D is undetermined. CDR3 length equals 13 residues. Trimming pared 7 bases from V and 0 bases from J, leaving 9 bases between. The germline CDR1 and CDR2 sequences are SEHNR and FQNEAQ (reference sequence). Here the CDR3 reads CASTRRVNTEAFF. CDR3 DNA: TGTGCCAGCACCCGACGGGTGAACACTGAAGCTTTCTTT.